This T cell receptor (beta chain) emerged from a study of cytomegalovirus exposure and HLA in healthy donors. Germline CDR1 is SGHTA and CDR2 is FQGNSA. V lost 1 base, J lost 4 bases, and 6 bases stayed unmatched. The CDR3 covers 15 residues. Points on this clone: Its antigen remains unknown.

PCR was performed using 60 Vbeta and 13 Jbeta primers. TCRdb keeps only in-frame clones here, not all; method: immunoSEQ multiplex PCR. The table lists approximately 140,000 clones, approximately 80% of them singletons, with more than 10% in the top ten. Everyone who donated was a healthy bone marrow donor. Notes on the study in general: The authors judged a highly shared variant cluster likely a sequencing artifact. A later analysis reportedly found that, within productive TCRs, an Asian-associated ancestry cluster had fewer N-insertions than the mean observed across the roughly 670 donors.

This clonotype was sampled from a man in his forties or fifties in good health and CMV-seropositive. The chain employs TRBV7-2 and TRBJ1-1, with 7 positions matching TRBD1. Sequences were obtained from PBMCs. The CDR3: CASSLESRGITEAFF. The CDR3 DNA sequence: TGTGCCAGCAGCTTAGAGAGCAGGGGGATCACTGAAGCTTTCTTT.